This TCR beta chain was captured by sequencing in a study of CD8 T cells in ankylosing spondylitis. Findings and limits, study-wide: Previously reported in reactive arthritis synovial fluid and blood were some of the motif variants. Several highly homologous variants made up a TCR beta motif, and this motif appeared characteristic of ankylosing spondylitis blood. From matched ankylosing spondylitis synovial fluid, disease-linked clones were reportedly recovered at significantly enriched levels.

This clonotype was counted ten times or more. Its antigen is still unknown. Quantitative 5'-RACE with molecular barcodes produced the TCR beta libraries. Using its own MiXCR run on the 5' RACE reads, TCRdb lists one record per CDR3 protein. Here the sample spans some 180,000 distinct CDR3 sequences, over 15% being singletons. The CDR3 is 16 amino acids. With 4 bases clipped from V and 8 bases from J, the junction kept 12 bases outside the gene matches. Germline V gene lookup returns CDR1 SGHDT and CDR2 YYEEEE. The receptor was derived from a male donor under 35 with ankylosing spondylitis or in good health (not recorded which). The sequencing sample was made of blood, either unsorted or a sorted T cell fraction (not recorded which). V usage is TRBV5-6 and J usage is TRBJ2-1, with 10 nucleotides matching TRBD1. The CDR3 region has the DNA TGTGCCAGCAGCAGAGGACAGGGGGAGGTTAGGCATGAGCAGTTCTTC. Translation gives CASSRGQGEVRHEQFF.